This T cell receptor (beta chain) was identified in a study of blood T cells in healthy people across ages. Trimming pared 4 bases from V and 0 bases from J, leaving 14 bases between. Germline values: CDR1 SEHNR, CDR2 FQNEAQ (reference sequence). This CDR3 comprises 16 residues. This clonotype was seen more than once but under ten times. A second PCR of 7 to 11 cycles used a sample-barcoded 5' primer and a J-beta primer mix. Using its own MiXCR run on the 5' RACE reads, TCRdb lists one record per CDR3 protein. Among fewer than 2,000,000 distinct CDR3 sequences listed, about 35% were seen once. The rearrangement links TRBV7-9 to TRBJ2-3; D possibly corresponds to TRBD2 (6 bases). Sequenced sample: blood. The TCR comes from a woman in her thirties in good health. The CDR3 coding sequence is TGTGCCAGCAGCTGGGGACTCTCCTCTAGCACAGATACGCAGTATTTT. Translated, it gives CASSWGLSSSTDTQYF. The whole variable domain, filled in from reference TRBV7-9 and TRBJ2-3, reads DTGVSQNPRHKITKRGQNVTFRCDPISEHNRLYWYRQTLGQGPEFLTYFQNEAQLEKSRLLSDRFSAERPKGSFSTLEIQRTEQGDSAMYLCASSWGLSSSTDTQYFGPGTRLTVL.